These 18 T cell receptor beta chains originate from one sample sequenced in a study of cytomegalovirus exposure and HLA in healthy donors. Both 60 Vbeta primers and 13 Jbeta primers went into the PCR. Some clones are missing from TCRdb's copy, which holds only in-frame ones; the method was immunoSEQ multiplex PCR. The sample has some 200,000 clones. Sample: PBMCs. Receptor source: a man younger than 40 in good health and CMV-seronegative.

The rearrangement links TRBV6-5 to TRBJ2-3, with TRBD2 matching 12 bases. With 4 bases clipped from V and 11 bases from J, the junction kept 13 bases outside the gene matches. The CDR3 is 16 residues long. Per germline, CDR1 MNHEY and CDR2 SVGAGI. This chain's CDR3 is CASSSELRTSGAEQYF. CDR3 bases: TGTGCCAGCAGTTCGGAGCTGCGGACTAGCGGGGCCGAGCAGTATTTT.

On this clone: An end of the junction differs from the germline gene, which may be a read error. This chain joins TRBV2 and TRBJ1-2; 7 nucleotides align to TRBD1. CDR3 length: 17 residues. Germline lookup yields CDR1 SNHLY and CDR2 FYNNEI. The CDR3 nucleotides are TGTGTCAGCAGTGATCTGGGACAGAGCCCGAGAGGGGGGGGCTACACCTTC. This codes for CVSSDLGQSPRGGGYTF. The full variable domain, with the rest looked up from reference TRBV2 and TRBJ1-2, is EPEVTQTPSHQVTQMGQEVILRCVPISNHLYFYWYRQILGQKVEFLVSFYNNEISEKSEIFDDQFSVERPDGSNFTLKIRSTKLEDSAMYFCVSSDLGQSPRGGGYTFGSGTRLTVV.

V gene TRBV29-1 combines with J gene TRBJ2-5; TRBD1 might be the D (6 bases). Germline CDR1 is SQVTM and CDR2 is ANQGSEA. The CDR3 extends over 16 amino acids. Deletions cut 5 bases from V and 4 bases from J, with 23 bases between. CDR3 protein: CSVPSSRGSDRETQYF. CDR3 DNA sequence: TGCAGCGTTCCTTCCTCGAGGGGGAGCGATCGAGAGACCCAGTACTTC.

V usage is TRBV2 and J usage is TRBJ2-7; TRBD1 aligns across 9 bases. V trimming: 7 bases; J trimming: 5 bases; junction bases outside the gene matches: 9. Per the germline V gene, CDR1 is SNHLY and CDR2 is FYNNEI. CDR3 length: 14 amino acids. This CDR3 is CASKRTGVTDEQYF. The CDR3 DNA reads as TGTGCCAGCAAGAGGACAGGGGTAACGGACGAGCAGTACTTC.

The rearrangement joins TRBV7-6 to TRBJ2-7, with D uncertain. The CDR3 extends over 13 amino acids. The germline V gene has CDR1 SGHVS and CDR2 FNYEAQ. V was clipped by 1 base and J by 5 bases, with 9 bases between them. The CDR3 is CASSLGAFDEQYF. CDR3 nucleotide sequence: TGTGCCAGCAGCTTAGGGGCTTTCGACGAGCAGTACTTC.

Concerning this clone: Additional DNA sequences in this sample encode the identical CDR3. This sequence joins TRBV15 and TRBJ1-5; tentative D call: TRBD1 (5 bases). There are 14 residues in the CDR3. The germline CDR1 and CDR2 sequences are LNHNV and YYDKDF (reference sequence). The V and J ends lost 6 bases and 0 bases respectively, with 9 bases between them. The DNA for the CDR3 is TGTGCCACCAGGGGGCCCTATAGCAATCAGCCCCAGCATTTT. Amino acids: CATRGPYSNQPQHF.

The chain has TRBV18 and TRBJ1-5; no firm D call. This CDR3 spans 14 amino acids. Deletions cut 2 bases from V and 9 bases from J, with 14 bases between. The germline CDR1 and CDR2 sequences are KGHSH and LQKENI. CDR3 amino acids: CASSPSGVDGPQHF. CDR3 in DNA: TGTGCCAGCTCACCATCCGGGGTGGACGGGCCCCAGCATTTT.

This sequence joins TRBV28 and TRBJ2-5, with TRBD2 identical over 11 bases. Near its end, the DNA agrees better with TRBJ2-7, so the J call may be wrong. The CDR3 has 15 amino acids. In germline, CDR1 is MDHEN, CDR2 SYDVKM. This CDR3 reads CASSPLLAGVYEQYF. The CDR3 nucleotides are TGTGCCAGCAGTCCCCTACTAGCGGGAGTCTACGAGCAGTACTTC.

The rearrangement uses TRBV10-3 and TRBJ2-5, with 10 bases aligning to TRBD1. V shed 4 bases, J shed 1 base, and the junction held 3 bases outside the gene matches. CDR3 size: 15 residues. Germline assignment: CDR1 ENHRY and CDR2 SYGVKD. In nucleotides, the CDR3 is TGTGCCATCAGTGCCCGGACAGGGGGCCAAGAGACCCAGTACTTC. Translating gives CAISARTGGQETQYF.

The V call is TRBV5-4, the J call TRBJ2-2; weak D call: TRBD2 (6 bases). Germline V gives CDR1 SGHNT, CDR2 YYREEE (reference sequence). The CDR3 has 15 amino acids. The V end lost 3 bases, the J end lost 2 bases, and 11 bases lay between the germline ends. The CDR3, as DNA: TGTGCCAGCAGCTCCGGGACTCCCAACACCGGGGAGCTGTTTTTT. Protein sequence: CASSSGTPNTGELFF.

The rearrangement uses TRBV6-6 and TRBJ1-2; 10 bases are a match to TRBD1. V dropped 0 bases and J dropped 5; count of bases not matched to a gene: 6. The germline V gene encodes CDR1 MNHNY and CDR2 SVGAGI (reference sequence). The CDR3 runs to 16 residues. This CDR3 reads CASSYSRDRGRYGYTF. The CDR3 nucleotides read TGTGCCAGCAGTTACTCCCGGGACAGGGGTCGGTATGGCTACACCTTC.

V usage is TRBV27 and J usage is TRBJ1-4; no firm D call. This CDR3 region has 15 residues. Trimming removed 5 bases at V and 8 bases at J, with 18 bases between. Germline V gives CDR1 MNHEY, CDR2 SMNVEV (reference sequence). This CDR3 is CASSLGPRAGEKLFF. The CDR3 coding sequence is TGTGCCAGCAGTCTAGGACCGAGGGCGGGGGAAAAACTGTTTTTT.

The rearrangement joins TRBV15 to TRBJ1-1, with 8 bases identical to TRBD1. V trimming: 0 bases; J trimming: 4 bases; junction bases outside the gene matches: 4. This CDR3 has 15 residues. CDR1 is LNHNV and CDR2 is YYDKDF in the germline V gene (reference sequence). DNA of the CDR3: TGTGCCACCAGCAGAGACAGGGGGCGTGTCACTGAAGCTTTCTTT. Translated: CATSRDRGRVTEAFF.

V gene TRBV2 combines with J gene TRBJ2-1; 8 nucleotides match TRBD2. The trim removed 3 bases at V and 9 bases at J, leaving 7 bases unmatched. The CDR3 extends over 14 amino acids. Germline V gives CDR1 SNHLY, CDR2 FYNNEI. CDR3 protein: CASSEVVAGFEQFF. CDR3 DNA: TGTGCCAGCAGTGAGGTGGTAGCGGGATTTGAGCAGTTCTTC.

J is TRBJ2-2 and V is TRBV10-2, with 8 bases identical to TRBD1. V shed 4 bases, J shed 7 bases, and the junction held 11 bases outside the gene matches. CDR3 length equals 16 residues. Germline CDR1 and CDR2: WSHSY and SAAADI. In DNA, the CDR3 is TGCGCCAGCAGTGGACCCGGGACAGGCAGCGTCGGGGAGCTGTTTTTT. It yields the protein CASSGPGTGSVGELFF.

Here the CDR3 reads CASSPGDSRNGYTF. The DNA for the CDR3 is TGTGCCAGCAGCCCCGGCGACAGCCGTAATGGCTACACCTTC. This chain links TRBV9 with TRBJ1-2, with D tentatively TRBD1 (5 bases). V lost 4 bases and J lost 6, with 16 bases in between. The V gene's germline CDR1 is SGDLS and CDR2 YYNGEE. CDR3 length equals 14 residues.

V is TRBV7-9 and J is TRBJ2-2; weak D call: TRBD2 (6 bases). The length of the CDR3 is 16 residues. Trimming left V 1 base short and J 7 bases short, with 16 bases between. Germline CDR1 reads SEHNR; CDR2 reads FQNEAQ (reference sequence). CDR3 residues: CASSLVFRERSGELFF. CDR3 in DNA: TGTGCCAGCAGCTTAGTGTTTCGGGAGAGGAGCGGGGAGCTGTTTTTT. The full variable domain, its missing parts supplied by reference TRBV7-9 and TRBJ2-2, is DTGVSQNPRHKITKRGQNVTFRCDPISEHNRLYWYRQTLGQGPEFLTYFQNEAQLEKSRLLSDRFSAERPKGSFSTLEIQRTEQGDSAMYLCASSLVFRERSGELFFGEGSRLTVL.

The rearrangement links TRBV11-2 to TRBJ1-3; D gene unclear. V was trimmed by 3 bases and J by 0 bases, leaving 9 bases between them. The CDR3 has 15 residues. Germline V lookup: CDR1 SGHAT, CDR2 FQNNGV. The CDR3 coding sequence is TGTGCCAGCAGCTTGCGGGAGAGCTCTGGAAACACCATATATTTT. Its protein is CASSLRESSGNTIYF.